This passage covers 10 T cell receptor beta chains from one sample sequenced in a study of cytomegalovirus exposure and HLA in healthy donors. A multiplex PCR was run with 60 Vbeta primers and 13 Jbeta primers. Assay: immunoSEQ multiplex PCR; the TCRdb copy retains only in-frame clones and omits some. The sample consists of some 190,000 clones, around 80% of them appearing once. Sequencing input: PBMCs. The source of these receptors is a man younger than 30 in good health and CMV-seronegative.

This chain uses TRBV29-1 with TRBJ1-2; perhaps TRBD1 as D (5 bases). V was cut by 6 bases and J by 2 bases, with 16 bases left in between. Germline assignment: CDR1 SQVTM and CDR2 ANQGSEA. The CDR3 extends over 14 amino acids. CDR3 nucleotide sequence: TGCAGCGTGGTCCGGGACTCGCGGAACTATGGCTACACCTTC. Translation: CSVVRDSRNYGYTF.

The J gene is TRBJ2-1, the V gene TRBV5-1, with 9 nucleotides matching TRBD2. The CDR3 spans 15 residues. The germline gives CDR1 SGHRS, CDR2 YFSETQ. With V trimmed by 0 bases and J by 7 bases, 5 bases remained unmatched. CDR3 DNA sequence: TGCGCCAGCAGCTTGGTCGCTAGCGGGGTAAATGAGCAGTTCTTC. As protein: CASSLVASGVNEQFF.

V is TRBV28 and J is TRBJ2-3, with TRBD1 matching over 10 bases. The CDR3 is 14 amino acids. Germline values: CDR1 MDHEN, CDR2 SYDVKM. V was pared by 5 bases and J by 4 bases, with 3 bases of the junction left unmatched. The CDR3 DNA reads as TGTGCCAGCAGTACAGGACAGGGGGCAGATACGCAGTATTTT. It specifies CASSTGQGADTQYF.

This clone is a singleton in its sample. V and J are TRBV7-9 and TRBJ2-1, with 8 nucleotides matching TRBD1. Looked up from germline, CDR1 is SEHNR and CDR2 is FQNEAQ (reference sequence). Trimming cost V 4 bases and J 8 bases; bases outside gene matches: 10. There are 15 residues in the CDR3. Here the CDR3 reads CASSSEGQVWDEQFF. CDR3 DNA: TGTGCCAGCAGCTCGGAGGGACAGGTTTGGGATGAGCAGTTCTTC. The entire variable domain, with the rest obtained from reference TRBV7-9 and TRBJ2-1, is as follows: DTGVSQNPRHKITKRGQNVTFRCDPISEHNRLYWYRQTLGQGPEFLTYFQNEAQLEKSRLLSDRFSAERPKGSFSTLEIQRTEQGDSAMYLCASSSEGQVWDEQFFGPGTRLTVL.

V is TRBV2 and J is TRBJ1-5; perhaps TRBD1 as D (5 bases). Germline CDR1 reads SNHLY; CDR2 reads FYNNEI. V lost 5 bases and J 5 bases, leaving 10 bases between the germline ends. The CDR3 runs to 13 residues. CDR3 in amino acids: CASSRGPYQPQHF. The CDR3 DNA follows: TGTGCCAGCAGTAGGGGCCCCTATCAGCCCCAGCATTTT.

The chain is built from TRBV6-5 and TRBJ1-1; tentative D call: TRBD1 (5 bases). CDR1 is MNHEY and CDR2 is SVGAGI in the germline V gene. Trimming took off 8 bases at V and 3 bases at J, with 13 bases between the two ends. CDR3 size: 13 residues. The CDR3 protein is CASGFGHDTEAFF. The CDR3 region has the DNA TGTGCCAGCGGCTTCGGACATGACACTGAAGCTTTCTTT.

V is TRBV5-6 and J is TRBJ2-5; 11 nucleotides agree with TRBD2. The CDR3 length is 16 residues. V lost 2 bases and J lost 5; bases outside the gene matches: 8. Germline values: CDR1 SGHDT, CDR2 YYEEEE. CDR3 loop: CASSFASGGPRETQYF. Written as DNA, the CDR3 is TGTGCCAGCAGCTTCGCTAGCGGGGGGCCCCGGGAGACCCAGTACTTC.

The chain is built from TRBV29-1 and TRBJ1-5, with D maybe TRBD1 (5 bases). Germline CDR1 is SQVTM and CDR2 is ANQGSEA. Trimming took off 0 bases at V and 7 bases at J, with 10 bases between the two ends. The CDR3 runs 13 residues. The CDR3 spells CSVEDTPGQPQHF. Written as DNA, the CDR3 is TGCAGCGTTGAAGATACCCCAGGGCAGCCCCAGCATTTT.

This clone came up a few times. The gene calls are TRBV13 and TRBJ2-7; 7 bases line up with TRBD1. CDR1 and CDR2 from the germline V gene are PRHDT and FYEKMQ (reference sequence). With 0 bases clipped from V and 6 bases from J, the junction kept 8 bases outside the gene matches. There are 15 residues in the CDR3. The CDR3 DNA reads as TGTGCCAGCAGCTTAGGAGGGGGCGTCCGAGGCGAGCAGTACTTC. Translating gives CASSLGGGVRGEQYF. Full variable domain (missing parts from reference TRBV13 and TRBJ2-7): AAGVIQSPRHLIKEKRETATLKCYPIPRHDTVYWYQQGPGQDPQFLISFYEKMQSDKGSIPDRFSAQQFSDYHSELNMSSLELGDSALYFCASSLGGGVRGEQYFGPGTRLTVT.

This clone was detected only a few times. The rearrangement uses TRBV6-6 and TRBJ1-2, with TRBD1 matching over 9 bases. V lost 11 bases, J lost 8 bases, and 9 bases stayed unmatched. The CDR3 sequence is 12 residues long. The germline CDR1 and CDR2 sequences are MNHNY and SVGAGI (reference sequence). CDR3 nucleotides: TGTGCCGCGACAGGGGGAGCCGGAGGCTACACCTTC. Translating it yields CAATGGAGGYTF.